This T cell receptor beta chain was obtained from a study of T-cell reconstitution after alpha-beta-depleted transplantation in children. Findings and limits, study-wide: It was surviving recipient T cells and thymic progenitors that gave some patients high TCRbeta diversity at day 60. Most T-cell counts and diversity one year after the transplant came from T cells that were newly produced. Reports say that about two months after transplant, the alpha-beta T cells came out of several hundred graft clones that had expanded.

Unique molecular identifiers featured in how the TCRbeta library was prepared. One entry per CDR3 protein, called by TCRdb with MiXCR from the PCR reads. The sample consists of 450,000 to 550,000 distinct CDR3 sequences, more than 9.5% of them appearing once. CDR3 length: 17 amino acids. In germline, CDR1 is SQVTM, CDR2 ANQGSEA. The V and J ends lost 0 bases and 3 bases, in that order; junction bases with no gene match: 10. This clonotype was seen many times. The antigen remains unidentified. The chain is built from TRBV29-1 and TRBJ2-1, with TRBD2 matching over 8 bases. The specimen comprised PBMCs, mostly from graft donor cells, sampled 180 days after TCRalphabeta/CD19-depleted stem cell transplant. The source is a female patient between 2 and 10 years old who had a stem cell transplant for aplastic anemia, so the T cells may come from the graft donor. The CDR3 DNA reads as TGCAGCGTTGAAGATCCCATCCGGGAGGGAAACTACAATGAGCAGTTCTTC. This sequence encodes CSVEDPIREGNYNEQFF.